This note documents a single T cell receptor (beta chain) sequence. The same CDR3 can be traced to other DNA sequences in this sample. This sample was included in a study of blood T cell repertoires in COVID-19. The CDR3 sequence is 13 residues long. In germline, CDR1 is SGHRS, CDR2 YFSETQ. The V end was cut by 0 bases, the J end by 3 bases, with 6 bases between. TCRdb keeps only in-frame clones here, not all; method: immunoSEQ multiplex PCR. The top ten clones hold about 9.4% of a sample with over 150,000 clones, more than 75% of them seen once. This TCR came from a woman in her 70s with COVID-19, enrolled during active disease. The gene calls are TRBV5-1 and TRBJ1-2; weak D call: TRBD1 (6 bases). The sequencing sample was made of peripheral blood. CDR3 bases: TGCGCCAGCAGCTTGGAGGGGGACTATGGCTACACCTTC. This codes for CASSLEGDYGYTF.